Listed below are T cell receptor beta chains from one sample, sequenced in a study of blood T cell repertoires in COVID-19. Libraries were prepared by immunoSEQ multiplex PCR; TCRdb keeps only in-frame clonotypes and omits some of them. This table holds 300,000 to 450,000 clones, around 87% found once. Sequenced material: peripheral blood. All receptors derive from a woman in her 30s with COVID-19, enrolled during active disease. Each CDR3 is given with its conserved first and last residue. D genes are given only for firm matches.

v_gene: TRBV5-4
j_gene: TRBJ2-7
d_gene: TRBD2
CDR3aa: CASSLSPSGKYEQYF
CDR3nt: TGTGCCAGCAGCTTGTCGCCTAGCGGGAAGTACGAGCAGTACTTC

v_gene: TRBV12-3/TRBV12-4
j_gene: TRBJ1-2
d_gene: NA
CDR3aa: CASSFSGNYGYTF
CDR3nt: TGTGCCAGCAGTTTCTCGGGGAACTATGGCTACACCTTC

v_gene: TRBV14
j_gene: TRBJ1-4
d_gene: NA
CDR3aa: CASSQRFNEKLFF
CDR3nt: TGTGCCAGCAGCCAACGTTTTAATGAAAAACTGTTTTTT

v_gene: TRBV27
j_gene: TRBJ1-6
d_gene: NA
CDR3aa: CASRNQGGNSPLHF
CDR3nt: TGTGCCAGCAGAAACCAGGGTGGTAATTCACCCCTCCACTTT

v_gene: TRBV11-1
j_gene: TRBJ2-1
d_gene: NA
CDR3aa: CASSLELVGGEQFF
CDR3nt: TGTGCCAGCAGCTTAGAACTAGTGGGGGGTGAGCAGTTCTTC

v_gene: TRBV2
j_gene: TRBJ1-4
d_gene: TRBD1
CDR3aa: CASSRQGETNEKLFF
CDR3nt: TGTGCCAGCAGCCGACAGGGGGAGACTAATGAAAAACTGTTTTTT

v_gene: TRBV2
j_gene: TRBJ1-5
d_gene: NA
CDR3aa: CASSEGGPFGPQHF
CDR3nt: TGTGCCAGCAGCGAAGGTGGGCCTTTCGGGCCCCAGCATTTT

v_gene: TRBV9
j_gene: TRBJ1-6
d_gene: NA
CDR3aa: CASSPTEGSGSPLHF
CDR3nt: TGTGCCAGCAGCCCCACCGAGGGCAGCGGTTCACCCCTCCACTTT

v_gene: TRBV30
j_gene: TRBJ1-3
d_gene: NA
CDR3aa: CAWSTHSGNTIYF
CDR3nt: TGTGCCTGGAGTACACACTCTGGAAACACCATATATTTT

v_gene: TRBV5-1
j_gene: TRBJ2-6
d_gene: NA
CDR3aa: CASSFSTGGSGANVLTF
CDR3nt: TGCGCCAGCAGCTTTTCGACAGGCGGCTCTGGGGCCAACGTCCTGACTTTC

v_gene: TRBV5-1
j_gene: TRBJ2-2
d_gene: TRBD1
CDR3aa: CASSDTTGGSTGELFF
CDR3nt: TGCGCCAGCAGCGACACGACAGGGGGGAGCACCGGGGAGCTGTTTTTT

v_gene: TRBV3-1/TRBV3-2
j_gene: TRBJ2-1
d_gene: TRBD2
CDR3aa: CASSHATSGRHDEQFF
CDR3nt: TGTGCCAGCAGCCATGCTACTAGCGGGAGACATGATGAGCAGTTCTTC

v_gene: TRBV14
j_gene: TRBJ2-3
d_gene: NA
CDR3aa: CASSQEEEIWTDTQYF
CDR3nt: TGTGCCAGCAGCCAAGAGGAGGAGATATGGACAGATACGCAGTATTTT

v_gene: TRBV19
j_gene: TRBJ2-3
d_gene: TRBD2
CDR3aa: CASSGLAADTQYF
CDR3nt: TGTGCCAGTAGTGGACTAGCTGCAGATACGCAGTATTTT

v_gene: TRBV19
j_gene: TRBJ2-7
d_gene: TRBD1
CDR3aa: CASSIDNKQGGKSSYEQYF
CDR3nt: TGTGCCAGTAGTATAGATAATAAACAGGGGGGAAAAAGCTCCTACGAGCAGTACTTC